This T cell receptor beta chain originates from a study of CD8 T cells in ankylosing spondylitis (dated by TCRdb to about 2017). Looking at the study overall: To find TCR variants linked to disease, the study profiled T cell receptor beta repertoires in ankylosing spondylitis patients and healthy donors. Peripheral blood samples were taken, and synovial fluid was additionally collected from ankylosing spondylitis patients. The full study cohort comprised 20 to 25 ankylosing spondylitis patients and 85 to 120 healthy donors. Findings and caveats that apply to the study as a whole: A CD8+ phenotype was shown by the disease-linked clones, which were found at relatively low frequencies in peripheral blood. Blood from ankylosing spondylitis patients appeared to be characterized by a TCR beta motif composed of under ten highly homologous amino acid variants. Significant enrichment of the disease-linked clones was reported in matched synovial fluid samples from ankylosing spondylitis patients. Some of the motif variants had been reported before in the synovial fluid and blood of reactive arthritis patients, a finding that suggests common disease-initiation mechanisms.

The sample holds many counts of this clonotype. The specificity of this receptor is unknown. No clone much larger than this one lies a single base away; base qualities are absent. Sequencing relied on an Illumina HiSeq 2500. Quantitative 5'-RACE with molecular barcodes was the method used to prepare the TCR beta libraries. The authors processed their data as follows. Disease-linked TCR variants were identified with a new computational method built on a probabilistic model of VDJ rearrangement. TCRdb reprocessed the public reads (quality trimming at Q25 with fastp, clone calling with MiXCR) and kept in-frame beta chains. One record per CDR3 amino acid sequence lists the most common genes and DNA. The V and J calls follow TCRdb's processing rather than the paper's. Within this sample are 200,000 to 300,000 distinct CDR3 sequences, with around 8% of them counted one time only. The ten largest clones take up roughly 5% of the sample.

Spanning cysteine to phenylalanine, the CDR3 consists of 13 amino acids. The entry retains the CDR3 DNA only, 39 bases that are in frame from base 1. From V the trimming removes 4 bases and from J it removes 2 bases, while the gene matches leave 5 bases of the junction unaccounted for. Sequences SQVTM (CDR1) and ANQGSEA (CDR2) are obtained from the germline V gene. The sample comprised blood, either unsorted or a sorted T cell fraction (not recorded which). This clonotype originated in a female donor with ankylosing spondylitis or in good health (not recorded which). The V and J segments used are TRBV29-1 and TRBJ2-7; a stretch of 7 junction bases matches TRBD2. CDR3 loop: CSVVASGPYEQYF. The nucleotides are TGCAGCGTTGTTGCTAGCGGCCCCTACGAGCAGTACTTC.